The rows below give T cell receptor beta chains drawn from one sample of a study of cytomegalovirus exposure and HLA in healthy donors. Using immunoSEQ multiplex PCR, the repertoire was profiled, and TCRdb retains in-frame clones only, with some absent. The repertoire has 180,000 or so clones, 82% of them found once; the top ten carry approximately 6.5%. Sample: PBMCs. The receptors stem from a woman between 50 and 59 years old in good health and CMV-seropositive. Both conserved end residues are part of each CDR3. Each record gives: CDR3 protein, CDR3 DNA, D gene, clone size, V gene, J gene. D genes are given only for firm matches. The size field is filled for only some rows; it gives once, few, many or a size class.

CDR3aa: CASSLGLAEEIDEQFF; CDR3nt: TGTGCCAGCAGCTTAGGGCTAGCGGAGGAAATCGATGAGCAGTTCTTC; d_gene: TRBD2; abundance: NA; v_gene: TRBV7-9; j_gene: TRBJ2-1
CDR3aa: CASSLGPGGKTEAFF; CDR3nt: TGTGCCAGCAGTCTAGGCCCAGGGGGCAAGACTGAAGCTTTCTTT; d_gene: TRBD1; abundance: NA; v_gene: TRBV27; j_gene: TRBJ1-1
CDR3aa: CASSIRTDNQPQHF; CDR3nt: TGTGCCAGCAGTATTAGGACAGACAATCAGCCCCAGCATTTT; d_gene: NA; abundance: NA; v_gene: TRBV6-1; j_gene: TRBJ1-5
CDR3aa: CARIDGAGDTSYNEQFF; CDR3nt: TGTGCCAGAATCGATGGGGCGGGGGATACCTCCTACAATGAGCAGTTCTTC; d_gene: TRBD2; abundance: NA; v_gene: TRBV5-3; j_gene: TRBJ2-1
CDR3aa: CASSRAGLGSQETQYF; CDR3nt: TGTGCCAGCAGCCGAGCAGGATTAGGGAGCCAAGAGACCCAGTACTTC; d_gene: NA; abundance: NA; v_gene: TRBV2; j_gene: TRBJ2-5
CDR3aa: CASSEYKEETQYF; CDR3nt: TGTGCCAGCAGTGAATATAAAGAGGAGACCCAGTACTTC; d_gene: NA; abundance: NA; v_gene: TRBV25-1; j_gene: TRBJ2-5
CDR3aa: CASRTGHSTDTQYF; CDR3nt: TGTGCCAGCAGAACGGGACACAGCACAGATACGCAGTATTTT; d_gene: NA; abundance: NA; v_gene: TRBV2; j_gene: TRBJ2-3
CDR3aa: CASSLWRREEYGYTF; CDR3nt: TGTGCCAGCAGTTTATGGCGGAGGGAGGAGTATGGCTACACCTTC; d_gene: NA; abundance: NA; v_gene: TRBV28; j_gene: TRBJ1-2
CDR3aa: CASSHHLGQGMYGYTF; CDR3nt: TGTGCCAGCAGCCACCACCTTGGACAGGGGATGTATGGCTACACCTTC; d_gene: TRBD1; abundance: NA; v_gene: TRBV5-4; j_gene: TRBJ1-2
CDR3aa: CASSKGQASPIGYTF; CDR3nt: TGTGCCAGCAGCAAAGGACAGGCGTCCCCGATCGGCTACACCTTC; d_gene: NA; abundance: NA; v_gene: TRBV21-1; j_gene: TRBJ1-2
CDR3aa: CASSSSTSGNRVNEQFF; CDR3nt: TGCGCCAGCAGCTCTTCGACTAGCGGGAATAGGGTCAATGAGCAGTTCTTC; d_gene: TRBD2; abundance: NA; v_gene: TRBV4-1; j_gene: TRBJ2-1
CDR3aa: CASSPSGAGANVLTF; CDR3nt: TGTGCCAGCTCCCCTTCGGGGGCTGGGGCCAACGTCCTGACTTTC; d_gene: NA; abundance: NA; v_gene: TRBV9; j_gene: TRBJ2-6
CDR3aa: CASSPVRSLGDTEAFF; CDR3nt: TGTGCCAGCTCACCGGTCCGGAGCCTAGGGGACACTGAAGCTTTCTTT; d_gene: NA; abundance: NA; v_gene: TRBV18; j_gene: TRBJ1-1
CDR3aa: CASSLGSLHNEQFF; CDR3nt: TGTGCCAGCAGCCTCGGGAGCCTTCACAATGAGCAGTTCTTC; d_gene: NA; abundance: once; v_gene: TRBV7-2; j_gene: TRBJ2-1
CDR3aa: CASSRRTENEKLFF; CDR3nt: TGTGCCAGCAGCCGGAGGACAGAGAATGAAAAACTGTTTTTT; d_gene: NA; abundance: NA; v_gene: TRBV7-9; j_gene: TRBJ1-4
CDR3aa: CASSVGALAGQGTEQYF; CDR3nt: TGTGCCAGCAGCGTAGGGGCCTTGGCGGGACAGGGAACCGAGCAGTACTTC; d_gene: TRBD1; abundance: NA; v_gene: TRBV9; j_gene: TRBJ2-7
CDR3aa: CASSKSTSGGRTYNEQFF; CDR3nt: TGTGCCAGCAGCAAATCCACTAGCGGGGGGCGCACCTACAATGAGCAGTTCTTC; d_gene: NA; abundance: few; v_gene: TRBV21-1; j_gene: TRBJ2-1
CDR3aa: CASSGLASTDTQYF; CDR3nt: TGTGCCAGTAGTGGGCTAGCGTCGACAGATACGCAGTATTTT; d_gene: NA; abundance: NA; v_gene: TRBV19; j_gene: TRBJ2-3
CDR3aa: CASSESRGNTEAFF; CDR3nt: TGCGCCAGCAGTGAGTCTAGGGGGAACACTGAAGCTTTCTTT; d_gene: NA; abundance: few; v_gene: TRBV10-1; j_gene: TRBJ1-1
CDR3aa: CASSTTGTGADTQYF; CDR3nt: TGCGCCAGCAGCACAACCGGGACAGGGGCAGATACGCAGTATTTT; d_gene: TRBD1; abundance: NA; v_gene: TRBV5-1; j_gene: TRBJ2-3
CDR3aa: CASSAFRTGGTYLGEKLFF; CDR3nt: TGTGCCAGCAGTGCATTTCGGACAGGGGGCACCTATTTGGGGGAAAAACTGTTTTTT; d_gene: TRBD1; abundance: NA; v_gene: TRBV2; j_gene: TRBJ1-4
CDR3aa: CASSQGPPPAGGANVLTF; CDR3nt: TGCGCCAGCAGCCAAGGTCCCCCCCCAGCGGGTGGGGCCAACGTCCTGACTTTC; d_gene: NA; abundance: NA; v_gene: TRBV4-3; j_gene: TRBJ2-6
CDR3aa: CASSLSAEAEQYF; CDR3nt: TGTGCCAGCAGCCTAAGCGCCGAGGCCGAGCAGTACTTC; d_gene: NA; abundance: NA; v_gene: TRBV7-6; j_gene: TRBJ2-7
CDR3aa: CASSSRTGSGANVLTF; CDR3nt: TGTGCCAGCAGCTCACGCACAGGGTCCGGGGCCAACGTCCTGACTTTC; d_gene: NA; abundance: NA; v_gene: TRBV11-3; j_gene: TRBJ2-6
CDR3aa: CASSPHGTDVSGANVLTF; CDR3nt: TGCGCCAGCAGCCCCCACGGGACAGACGTCTCTGGGGCCAACGTCCTGACTTTC; d_gene: TRBD1; abundance: once; v_gene: TRBV4-3; j_gene: TRBJ2-6
CDR3aa: CASSPPGGRNTEAFF; CDR3nt: TGTGCCAGCAGTCCCCCGGGGGGGAGGAACACTGAAGCTTTCTTT; d_gene: NA; abundance: once; v_gene: TRBV6-5; j_gene: TRBJ1-1
CDR3aa: CASSLVPLNTEAFF; CDR3nt: TGTGCCAGCAGCTTGGTCCCCTTGAACACTGAAGCTTTCTTT; d_gene: NA; abundance: NA; v_gene: TRBV5-6; j_gene: TRBJ1-1
CDR3aa: CASTPGGPEYNEQFF; CDR3nt: TGTGCCAGCACCCCCGGGGGGCCGGAGTACAATGAGCAGTTCTTC; d_gene: NA; abundance: few; v_gene: TRBV28; j_gene: TRBJ2-1
CDR3aa: CASGYSGSYNEQFF; CDR3nt: TGTGCTAGTGGCTACAGCGGGAGCTACAATGAGCAGTTCTTC; d_gene: TRBD2; abundance: NA; v_gene: TRBV12-5; j_gene: TRBJ2-1
CDR3aa: CASSLNRGDEKLFF; CDR3nt: TGTGCCAGCAGCTTAAACAGGGGGGATGAAAAACTGTTTTTT; d_gene: TRBD1; abundance: once; v_gene: TRBV7-9; j_gene: TRBJ1-4
CDR3aa: CASSTGTSRRTDTQYF; CDR3nt: TGTGCCAGTAGTACCGGGACTAGCAGACGGACAGATACGCAGTATTTT; d_gene: TRBD2; abundance: NA; v_gene: TRBV19; j_gene: TRBJ2-3
CDR3aa: CASTSLQGFLQPQHF; CDR3nt: TGTGCCAGTACCTCCCTACAGGGATTTCTTCAGCCCCAGCATTTT; d_gene: NA; abundance: NA; v_gene: TRBV19; j_gene: TRBJ1-5
CDR3aa: CASSLTSGDNNEQFF; CDR3nt: TGTGCCAGCAGTCTTACTAGCGGGGATAACAATGAGCAGTTCTTC; d_gene: TRBD2; abundance: NA; v_gene: TRBV28; j_gene: TRBJ2-1
CDR3aa: CASSSADEQNTEAFF; CDR3nt: TGTGCCAGCAGCTCAGCGGACGAACAGAACACTGAAGCTTTCTTT; d_gene: NA; abundance: NA; v_gene: TRBV21-1; j_gene: TRBJ1-1
CDR3aa: CASSSQTANTEAFF; CDR3nt: TGTGCCAGCAGTTCGCAGACAGCGAACACTGAAGCTTTCTTT; d_gene: NA; abundance: NA; v_gene: TRBV6-5; j_gene: TRBJ1-1
CDR3aa: CASRVGQGASYEQYF; CDR3nt: TGTGCCAGCAGGGTGGGACAGGGGGCCTCCTACGAGCAGTACTTC; d_gene: TRBD1; abundance: NA; v_gene: TRBV28; j_gene: TRBJ2-7
CDR3aa: CSVNRQGALGTEAFF; CDR3nt: TGCAGCGTCAATCGACAGGGAGCCCTGGGGACTGAAGCTTTCTTT; d_gene: TRBD1; abundance: few; v_gene: TRBV29-1; j_gene: TRBJ1-1
CDR3aa: CASSLTGDSYNEQFF; CDR3nt: TGTGCCAGCAGCTTAACGGGGGACTCCTACAATGAGCAGTTCTTC; d_gene: NA; abundance: NA; v_gene: TRBV7-2; j_gene: TRBJ2-1
CDR3aa: CASTPAEGKLFF; CDR3nt: TGTGCCAGCACCCCCGCGGAGGGGAAACTGTTTTTT; d_gene: NA; abundance: NA; v_gene: TRBV28; j_gene: TRBJ1-4
CDR3aa: CASSRTVNYGYTF; CDR3nt: TGTGCCAGTAGTAGGACAGTTAACTATGGCTACACCTTC; d_gene: NA; abundance: NA; v_gene: TRBV19; j_gene: TRBJ1-2
CDR3aa: CASSLDSGRAFWYEQYF; CDR3nt: TGTGCCAGCAGCTTAGATAGCGGGAGGGCCTTTTGGTACGAGCAGTACTTC; d_gene: TRBD2; abundance: NA; v_gene: TRBV7-9; j_gene: TRBJ2-7
CDR3aa: CVSSDPGQGARGYTF; CDR3nt: TGTGTCAGCTCAGACCCGGGACAGGGGGCGAGGGGCTACACCTTC; d_gene: TRBD1; abundance: NA; v_gene: TRBV18; j_gene: TRBJ1-2
CDR3aa: CASRIGQGSDNEQFF; CDR3nt: TGTGCCAGCAGGATCGGACAGGGATCCGACAATGAGCAGTTCTTC; d_gene: TRBD1; abundance: NA; v_gene: TRBV2; j_gene: TRBJ2-1
CDR3aa: CASSSTGGQSNQPQHF; CDR3nt: TGTGCCAGCAGCTCGACAGGGGGCCAAAGCAATCAGCCCCAGCATTTT; d_gene: TRBD1; abundance: NA; v_gene: TRBV7-8; j_gene: TRBJ1-5
CDR3aa: CSAGGNLETQYF; CDR3nt: TGCAGCGCTGGAGGGAACCTGGAGACCCAGTACTTC; d_gene: NA; abundance: NA; v_gene: TRBV29-1; j_gene: TRBJ2-5